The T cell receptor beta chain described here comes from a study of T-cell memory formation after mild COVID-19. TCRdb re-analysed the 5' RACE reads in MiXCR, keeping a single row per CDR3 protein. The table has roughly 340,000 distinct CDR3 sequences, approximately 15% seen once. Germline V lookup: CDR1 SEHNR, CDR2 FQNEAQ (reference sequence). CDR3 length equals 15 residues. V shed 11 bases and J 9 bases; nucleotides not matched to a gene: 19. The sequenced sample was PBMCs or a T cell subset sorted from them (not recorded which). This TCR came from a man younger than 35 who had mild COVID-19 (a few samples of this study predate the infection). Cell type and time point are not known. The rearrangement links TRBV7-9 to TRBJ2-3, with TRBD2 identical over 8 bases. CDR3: CASSEGLAGSGTQYF. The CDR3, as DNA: TGTGCCTCTTCGGAGGGCCTAGCGGGTTCTGGGACGCAGTATTTT.